The 25 T cell receptor beta chains presented below share a single source sample, sequenced in a study of cytomegalovirus exposure and HLA in healthy donors. The PCR contained 60 Vbeta and 13 Jbeta primers. Assay used: immunoSEQ multiplex PCR; TCRdb lists only in-frame clones, some missing. Counted here are tens of thousands of clones, about 70% occurring once; the ten biggest clones make up approximately 11%. Sequencing was carried out using PBMCs. The receptor source for this set is a woman aged 25 to 39 in good health and CMV-seronegative.

This clone was detected a few times. V is TRBV6-5 and J is TRBJ1-1; D possibly corresponds to TRBD1 (6 bases). Germline V lookup: CDR1 MNHEY, CDR2 SVGAGI. V lost 2 bases to trimming and J lost 4 bases, with 17 bases between them. This CDR3 comprises 16 residues. The DNA of the CDR3 is TGTGCCAGCAGTTACGAATCCCCAGGGGCCTCCACTGAAGCTTTCTTT. This encodes CASSYESPGASTEAFF.

This clone is labeled medium-sized (0.01 to 0.1%). The chain links TRBV10-2 to TRBJ2-1; the match to TRBD2 covers 11 bases. This CDR3 comprises 15 residues. The germline CDR1 and CDR2 sequences are WSHSY and SAAADI. V shed 6 bases, J shed 10 bases, and the junction held 11 bases outside the gene matches. The DNA of the CDR3 is TGCGCCAGCAGCCTACTAGCGGGGGCATTCGTGGAGCAGTTCTTC. It specifies CASSLLAGAFVEQFF.

The gene calls are TRBV10-2 and TRBJ1-1; maybe TRBD1 (6 bases). Trimming cost V 6 bases and J 4 bases, with 12 bases left between them. CDR1 WSHSY and CDR2 SAAADI come from the germline V gene. The length of the CDR3 is 13 residues. The CDR3 region has the DNA TGCGCCAGCAGCGCCCAGGGGTCCACTGAAGCTTTCTTT. Translating it yields CASSAQGSTEAFF.

This sequence joins TRBV5-4 and TRBJ2-4, with D possibly TRBD1 on 6 matching bases. The CDR3 has 14 residues. CDR1 SGHNT and CDR2 YYREEE come from the germline V gene (reference sequence). Trimming pared 4 bases from V and 7 bases from J, leaving 15 bases between. The CDR3 reads CASSLRDTRNIQYF. In DNA form, the CDR3 reads TGTGCCAGCAGCCTCCGGGACACCAGGAACATTCAGTACTTC.

The chain recombines TRBV9 with TRBJ1-1, with D uncertain. The germline V gene has CDR1 SGDLS and CDR2 YYNGEE. V was trimmed by 1 base and J by 8 bases, leaving 21 bases between them. The CDR3 loop spans 16 amino acids. The CDR3, as DNA: TGTGCCAGCAGCGTAAGCCCCCCAGGATCCTCTGGGGAAGCTTTCTTT. As protein: CASSVSPPGSSGEAFF.

The chain combines TRBV6-5 with TRBJ2-5; 9 bases align to TRBD2. V dropped 5 bases and J dropped 2; count of bases not matched to a gene: 6. CDR3 length: 15 residues. The germline gives CDR1 MNHEY, CDR2 SVGAGI. The CDR3 protein is CASSPLAGVQETQYF. The CDR3 coding sequence is TGTGCCAGCAGTCCCTTAGCGGGGGTACAAGAGACCCAGTACTTC.

The V gene is TRBV4-2, the J gene TRBJ2-1; D is perhaps TRBD2 (5 bases). Trimming took 1 base from V and 0 from J, leaving 7 bases between them. This CDR3 region has 15 residues. Germline-derived CDR1 and CDR2 are LGHNA and YNFKEQ. CDR3 loop: CASSQGGSSYNEQFF. CDR3 coding DNA: TGTGCCAGCAGCCAAGGTGGGAGCTCCTACAATGAGCAGTTCTTC.

The gene calls are TRBV7-2 and TRBJ1-5, with D unclear. Germline values: CDR1 SGHTA, CDR2 FQGNSA. V was clipped by 3 bases and J by 4 bases, with 16 bases between them. The CDR3 runs 16 residues. The CDR3 spells CASSLGLGVGNQPQHF. CDR3 sequence (DNA): TGTGCCAGCAGCTTGGGGTTGGGAGTTGGGAATCAGCCCCAGCATTTT.

The chain links TRBV30 to TRBJ1-2; 9 bases fit TRBD1. CDR3 length: 13 residues. After removal of 2 bases from V and 8 bases from J, the junction contained 6 bases not matched to a gene. Germline CDR1 and CDR2: GTSNPN and SVGIG (reference sequence). CDR3 sequence (DNA): TGTGCCTGGAGTTCGACAGGGGGGGCGGGCTACACCTTC. It specifies CAWSSTGGAGYTF. Filled out from reference TRBV30 and TRBJ1-2, the complete variable domain reads SQTIHQWPATLVQPVGSPLSLECTVEGTSNPNLYWYRQAAGRGLQLLFYSVGIGQISSEVPQNLSASRPQDRQFILSSKKLLLSDSGFYLCAWSSTGGAGYTFGSGTRLTVV.

The V gene is TRBV7-9, the J gene TRBJ1-1; D uncertain. Trimming shortened V by 5 bases and J by 1 base, and 11 bases separated the two germline ends. Germline V gene sequence: CDR1 SEHNR, CDR2 FQNEAQ (reference sequence). This CDR3 is built from 14 residues. As DNA, the CDR3 is TGTGCCAGCAGCGGGGAGGGAGGGAACACTGAAGCTTTCTTT. Protein sequence: CASSGEGGNTEAFF.

The rearrangement joins TRBV5-4 to TRBJ2-1; D is perhaps TRBD1 (6 bases). CDR3 length: 16 residues. CDR1 and CDR2 from the germline V gene are SGHNT and YYREEE (reference sequence). The ends were cut back, 4 bases at V and 4 bases at J, with 18 bases in the middle. Here the CDR3 DNA reads TGTGCCAGCAGCCCCTTTCCGGCAGGGGCTTACAATGAGCAGTTCTTC. Its translation: CASSPFPAGAYNEQFF.

On this clone: The junction departs from the called germline gene at one end, perhaps through a read error. The V call is TRBV29-1, the J call TRBJ1-2; 8 bases are a match to TRBD1. In germline, CDR1 is SQVTM, CDR2 ANQGSEA. The CDR3 consists of 17 residues. CDR3: CSVEGGQAQLGFYGYTF. The CDR3 coding sequence is TGCAGCGTCGAAGGGGGACAGGCCCAGTTAGGCTTCTATGGCTACACCTTC.

This sequence joins TRBV9 and TRBJ2-3; 10 nucleotides match TRBD2. The V segment lost 3 bases and the J segment 11 bases; nucleotides outside the gene matches: 18. This CDR3 contains 17 residues. CDR1 is SGDLS, CDR2 YYNGEE, per germline. CDR3 DNA: TGTGCCAGCAGCGCCTCTCTAGCGGGGGCCCCCCAGGAAGGGCAGTATTTT. Encoded protein: CASSASLAGAPQEGQYF. The entire variable domain, with the rest obtained from reference TRBV9 and TRBJ2-3, is as follows: DSGVTQTPKHLITATGQRVTLRCSPRSGDLSVYWYQQSLDQGLQFLIQYYNGEERAKGNILERFSAQQFPDLHSELNLSSLELGDSALYFCASSASLAGAPQEGQYFGPGTRLTVL.

As for this clone: Distinct nucleotide sequences in the sample also encode this CDR3. This chain connects TRBV5-1 to TRBJ2-2; 10 nucleotides line up with TRBD2. Per germline, CDR1 SGHRS and CDR2 YFSETQ. With V trimmed by 4 bases and J by 6 bases, 3 bases remained unmatched. The CDR3 is made up of 14 amino acids. CDR3 loop: CASSPGTSAGELFF. In nucleotides, the CDR3 is TGCGCCAGCAGCCCAGGGACTAGCGCCGGGGAGCTGTTTTTT.

This rearrangement joins TRBV9 to TRBJ2-2; 10 bases agree with TRBD2. The CDR3 extends over 19 amino acids. Germline trimming cut 1 base from V and 0 bases from J; bases unmatched to any gene: 9. Germline CDR1 is SGDLS and CDR2 is YYNGEE. CDR3 coding DNA: TGTGCCAGCAGCGTACGACCCTCTAGCGGGGGATCGAACACCGGGGAGCTGTTTTTT. It encodes CASSVRPSSGGSNTGELFF. Supplemented by reference TRBV9 and TRBJ2-2, the full variable domain reads DSGVTQTPKHLITATGQRVTLRCSPRSGDLSVYWYQQSLDQGLQFLIQYYNGEERAKGNILERFSAQQFPDLHSELNLSSLELGDSALYFCASSVRPSSGGSNTGELFFGEGSRLTVL.

The sample holds many counts of this clone. V usage is TRBV15 and J usage is TRBJ1-4; TRBD1 aligns across 8 bases. The CDR3 has 16 residues. The V and J ends lost 1 base and 4 bases, in that order; junction bases with no gene match: 5. Per germline, CDR1 LNHNV and CDR2 YYDKDF (reference sequence). CDR3 region: CATSRGNGQGNEKLFF. CDR3 bases: TGTGCCACCAGCAGAGGGAACGGACAGGGTAATGAAAAACTGTTTTTT.

This clone occurred a few times. The V call is TRBV4-1, the J call TRBJ2-7, with a tentative D call TRBD2 (7 bases). V was trimmed by 2 bases and J by 4 bases, leaving 15 bases between them. The CDR3 length is 15 residues. Per germline, CDR1 MGHRA and CDR2 YSYEKL. The CDR3, as DNA: TGCGCCAGCAGCCAAAGTCGGGGGGCCCTTTACGAGCAGTACTTC. Its protein product is CASSQSRGALYEQYF.

Only one count was recorded for this clone. The chain combines TRBV5-6 with TRBJ1-1; 8 bases are a match to TRBD1. V gave up 2 bases and J gave up 5 bases; unmatched junction bases: 14. The CDR3 is 17 amino acids. Germline V gene sequence: CDR1 SGHDT, CDR2 YYEEEE. The CDR3 sequence is CASSFKGQAAVRTEAFF. In DNA form, the CDR3 reads TGTGCCAGCAGCTTCAAGGGACAGGCCGCCGTTAGGACTGAAGCTTTCTTT.

The chain uses TRBV11-2 and TRBJ2-7, with 8 bases aligning to TRBD2. V was clipped by 4 bases and J by 4 bases; unmatched bases: 15. Germline assignment: CDR1 SGHAT and CDR2 FQNNGV. The CDR3 is 17 residues long. CDR3 sequence reads: CASSSLTGGAGNYEQYF. The CDR3 DNA reads as TGTGCCAGCAGCTCTCTTACCGGGGGGGCCGGTAATTACGAGCAGTACTTC.

This clone was observed a few times. The chain is built from TRBV27 and TRBJ2-3; the match to TRBD2 covers 9 bases. Trimming at V came to 5 bases and at J to 3 bases, leaving 9 bases not matched to a gene. The CDR3 is 16 amino acids. Germline V gives CDR1 MNHEY, CDR2 SMNVEV (reference sequence). The CDR3 DNA is TGTGCCAGCAGTCCCCTAGCGGGGTCAGAAACAGATACGCAGTATTTT. Translated: CASSPLAGSETDTQYF.

Only one count was recorded for this clone. The chain has TRBV27 and TRBJ2-7, with 8 nucleotides matching TRBD1. The trim removed 4 bases at V and 5 bases at J, leaving 10 bases unmatched. The length of the CDR3 is 15 residues. Germline CDR1 MNHEY, CDR2 SMNVEV (reference sequence). The CDR3 protein is CASSSHDRGRNEQYF. Here the CDR3 DNA reads TGTGCCAGCAGTTCCCACGACAGGGGTCGGAACGAGCAGTACTTC.

A few counts support this clone. The V gene is TRBV29-1, the J gene TRBJ2-3, with 10 bases identical to TRBD1. The CDR3 spans 14 residues. CDR1 SQVTM and CDR2 ANQGSEA come from the germline V gene. V was clipped by 2 bases and J by 5 bases; unmatched bases: 4. The CDR3 is CSVEPGQGKDTQYF. The DNA for the CDR3 is TGCAGCGTTGAACCGGGACAGGGGAAAGATACGCAGTATTTT.

This clone has a handful of counts. This rearrangement joins TRBV9 to TRBJ1-3, with 7 bases identical to TRBD1. V trimming: 4 bases; J trimming: 5 bases; junction bases outside the gene matches: 12. Germline V gives CDR1 SGDLS, CDR2 YYNGEE. This CDR3 has 16 residues. Here the CDR3 reads CASSPTTGRHRNTIYF. The CDR3 DNA sequence: TGTGCCAGCAGCCCGACGACAGGGAGGCATCGAAACACCATATATTTT.

This clone occurred a few times. CDR3 bases: TGTGCCAGCAGCCTGGGGACAGGGGCGAGGGACACTGAAGCTTTCTTT. This gives the protein CASSLGTGARDTEAFF. The rearrangement joins TRBV4-2 to TRBJ1-1, with 10 bases that match TRBD1. Germline CDR1 is LGHNA and CDR2 is YNFKEQ. This CDR3 comprises 16 residues. V shed 4 bases, J shed 3 bases, and the junction held 8 bases outside the gene matches.

This clone was seen more than once but under ten times. The chain recombines TRBV6-5 with TRBJ2-7; D gene unclear. The germline V gene has CDR1 MNHEY and CDR2 SVGAGI. V lost 2 bases and J 4 bases, leaving 3 bases between the germline ends. This CDR3 is built from 11 residues. The CDR3 loop reads CASSYPYEQYF. The CDR3 bases are TGTGCCAGCAGTTACCCGTACGAGCAGTACTTC.